This is a list of T cell receptor beta chains from one sample in a study of long-term antiretroviral therapy in people with HIV. TCRdb's copy holds only in-frame clones and misses some; the assay was immunoSEQ multiplex PCR. The data show tens of thousands of clones, roughly 82% seen once. The source was unsorted PBMCs, collected 0.3 years after starting antiretroviral therapy. The receptors come from a man aged 18 to 29 with HIV. Each CDR3 is given with its conserved first and last residue. The D gene is left open where the match is weak. Some rows mark clone size as missing; the rest say once, few, many or name a class of expanded clone.

v_gene	len	j_gene	abundance	d_gene	CDR3nt	CDR3aa
TRBV28	13	TRBJ1-5	few	-	TGTGCCAGCAGTCCGGACGGCTCTCGGCCCCAGCATTTT	CASSPDGSRPQHF
TRBV11-2	14	TRBJ2-7	-	-	TGTGCCAGCAGCTTTCTAGACGGATCCTACGAGCAGTACTTC	CASSFLDGSYEQYF
TRBV7-6	14	TRBJ1-3	-	-	TGTGCCAGCAGCCCTGACAACTCTGGAAACACCATATATTTT	CASSPDNSGNTIYF
TRBV7-9	13	TRBJ2-7	-	TRBD2	TGTGCCAGCAGCCCGACTAGCGCCTACGAGCAGTACTTC	CASSPTSAYEQYF
TRBV6-5	15	TRBJ2-1	-	TRBD2	TGTGCCAGCGGAGCCCGGGGGGGCCAGAACAATGAGCAGTTCTTC	CASGARGGQNNEQFF
TRBV19	16	TRBJ2-1	-	-	TGTGCCAGTAGTGGGTTCGGGGGACCGTCCTACAATGAGCAGTTCTTC	CASSGFGGPSYNEQFF
TRBV6-5	12	TRBJ1-2	-	-	TGTGCCAGCGCCCAAGGGGGTGATGGCTACACCTTC	CASAQGGDGYTF
TRBV10-3	13	TRBJ2-5	once	-	TGTGCCACCACGAGGGACGTACAAGAGACCCAGTACTTC	CATTRDVQETQYF
TRBV7-3	13	TRBJ2-2	-	-	TGTGCCAGCAGCCCCGTCATCGCCGGGGAGCTGTTTTTT	CASSPVIAGELFF
TRBV6-5	10	TRBJ1-2	-	-	TGTGCCAGCAGTCCGCCGCATTTAAGCTTC	CASSPPHLSF
TRBV19	14	TRBJ1-5	-	TRBD1	TGTGCCAGTAGTATAACAGGGGGCGGGCAGCCCCAGCATTTT	CASSITGGGQPQHF
TRBV19	14	TRBJ2-1	-	TRBD1	TGTGCCAGTAGCCCGGACAGGGGTTTCAATGAGCAGTTCTTC	CASSPDRGFNEQFF
TRBV11-2	17	TRBJ2-3	-	TRBD1	TGTGCCAGCAGCTTAGGCCGAACAGGGGTGTTGACAGATACGCAGTATTTT	CASSLGRTGVLTDTQYF
TRBV18	15	TRBJ2-3	once	TRBD2	TGTGCCAGTTCACCGGCTAGCGGTTCCACAGATACGCAGTATTTT	CASSPASGSTDTQYF
TRBV7-9	16	TRBJ1-6	-	-	TGTGCCAGCAGCTCGGCGATCGCCACCTATAATTCACCCCTCCACTTT	CASSSAIATYNSPLHF
TRBV4-3	13	TRBJ2-7	once	-	TGCGCCAGCAGCTCGGATCAGGGCTACGAGCAGTACTTC	CASSSDQGYEQYF
TRBV5-1	17	TRBJ2-5	-	-	TGCGCCAGCAGCTTGGGAGGGGTCAAAAGAGATGAGAAGACCCAGTACTTC	CASSLGGVKRDEKTQYF
TRBV19	15	TRBJ1-5	-	TRBD1	TGTGCCAGTAGCCCAGGGACAGCTAGCAATCAGCCCCAGCATTTT	CASSPGTASNQPQHF
TRBV11-2	19	TRBJ2-4	-	TRBD2	TGTGCCAGCAGCCAAAACGGACTAGCGGGGGTGATAGCCAAAAACATTCAGTACTTC	CASSQNGLAGVIAKNIQYF
TRBV4-1	17	TRBJ2-6	-	-	TGCGCCAGCAGCCAAGATAGTCTGTTGTCTGGGGCCAACGTCCTGACTTTC	CASSQDSLLSGANVLTF
TRBV30	15	TRBJ2-6	-	-	TGTGCCTGGAGTGTCCCGCCGTCTGGGGCCAACGTCCTGACTTTC	CAWSVPPSGANVLTF
TRBV5-1	18	TRBJ1-5	few	TRBD1	TGCGCCAGCAGCTCACCGGGACAGGGGGCGGCTTACGATCAGCCCCAGCATTTT	CASSSPGQGAAYDQPQHF
TRBV5-6	13	TRBJ2-7	-	-	TGTGCCAGCAGCTTGGCGGGGGGCGACGAGCAGTACTTC	CASSLAGGDEQYF
TRBV11-1	15	TRBJ2-7	-	-	TGTGCCAGCAGCTTAGAATCCGGTGTCTCCTACGAGCAGTACTTC	CASSLESGVSYEQYF
TRBV28	14	TRBJ2-3	-	-	TGTGCCAGCTTCGAGTGGGGGGACCGAGATACGCAGTATTTT	CASFEWGDRDTQYF
TRBV4-1	15	TRBJ2-1	few	TRBD2	TGCGCCAGCAGCCCTTCTAGCGGGGGGAGGGATGAGCAGTTCTTC	CASSPSSGGRDEQFF
TRBV7-3	14	TRBJ2-7	-	-	TGTGCCAGCAGCCTTCAGGGGACCTCCTACGAGCAGTACTTC	CASSLQGTSYEQYF
TRBV7-9	14	TRBJ2-1	-	TRBD2	TGTGCCAGCAGCTTACTAGCGGATAGCAATGAGCAGTTCTTC	CASSLLADSNEQFF
TRBV15	16	TRBJ2-2	-	TRBD1	TGTGCCACAGCGACACTGACAGGGGCGAACACCGGGGAGCTGTTTTTT	CATATLTGANTGELFF
TRBV27	16	TRBJ2-7	-	TRBD2	TGTGCCAGCAGTCCCAAGACTAGCGCCAGCTCCTACGAGCAGTACTTC	CASSPKTSASSYEQYF
TRBV5-1	18	TRBJ2-3	-	TRBD2	TGCGCCAGCAGCGTGGTGTATAGCGGGGGGTCTAGCACAGATACGCAGTATTTT	CASSVVYSGGSSTDTQYF
TRBV21-1	13	TRBJ2-3	-	-	TGTGCCAGCCTTCCCCTAGGGCCAGATACGCAGTATTTT	CASLPLGPDTQYF
TRBV10-3	15	TRBJ2-1	-	TRBD2	TGTGCCATCAGTGTAGCGGGAGGGTCCTACAATGAGCAGTTCTTC	CAISVAGGSYNEQFF
TRBV27	16	TRBJ1-4	-	-	TGTGCCAGCAGTTTAACCGGGCAGGGTAAGAATGAAAAACTGTTTTTT	CASSLTGQGKNEKLFF
TRBV4-2	13	TRBJ2-7	few	-	TGTGCCAGCAGCCAAGGCAACTCGGGCGAGCAGTACTTC	CASSQGNSGEQYF
TRBV5-1	16	TRBJ2-3	-	-	TGCGCCAGCAGCTTTGGGCACGGTGGAGGCGCAGATACGCAGTATTTT	CASSFGHGGGADTQYF
TRBV5-1	16	TRBJ2-6	-	-	TGCGCCAGCAGCTTGGACCTGAGCTCTGGGGCCAACGTCCTGACTTTC	CASSLDLSSGANVLTF
TRBV5-1	15	TRBJ2-3	once	-	TGCGCCAGCAGCTTGGCGGCAGTCCTCACAGATACGCAGTATTTT	CASSLAAVLTDTQYF
TRBV6-1	12	TRBJ2-7	-	-	TGTGCCAGCAGTTCCTTCGGCGACGAGCAGTACTTC	CASSSFGDEQYF
TRBV2	15	TRBJ1-4	-	-	TGTGCCAGCAGTGTAAAGGGGGACACCAATGAAAAACTGTTTTTT	CASSVKGDTNEKLFF
TRBV4-1	13	TRBJ2-1	few	-	TGCGCCAGCAGCCGAATTGACCCTCCTGAGCAGTTCTTC	CASSRIDPPEQFF
TRBV2	13	TRBJ2-5	-	-	TGTGCCAGCAGCGCCGTGGAAAAAGAGACCCAGTACTTC	CASSAVEKETQYF
TRBV10-2	14	TRBJ2-5	-	-	TGCGCCAGCAGTCACTTACGACAGGCGGAGACCCAGTACTTC	CASSHLRQAETQYF
TRBV25-1	14	TRBJ1-1	-	TRBD1	TGTGCCAGCAGACAACAGGGGAGGAAGACTGAAGCTTTCTTT	CASRQQGRKTEAFF
TRBV29-1	13	TRBJ2-7	-	-	TGCAGCGTGAACACGGGACTGGGAGACGAGCAGTACTTC	CSVNTGLGDEQYF
TRBV14	15	TRBJ2-7	-	TRBD1	TGTGCCAGCAGCCCATGGGACAGTAGCTCCTACGAGCAGTACTTC	CASSPWDSSSYEQYF
TRBV6-6	15	TRBJ1-3	once	-	TGTGCCAGCAGTTATGGGGGCTCGTATGGAAACACCATATATTTT	CASSYGGSYGNTIYF
TRBV10-3	16	TRBJ1-4	-	-	TGTGCCATCAGCCAGACAGGAATTGCAACTAATGAAAAACTGTTTTTT	CAISQTGIATNEKLFF
TRBV27	14	TRBJ1-5	few	-	TGTGCCAGCAGTCAAGGGGGAAGCAATCAGCCCCAGCATTTT	CASSQGGSNQPQHF
TRBV4-1	15	TRBJ1-1	-	-	TGCGCCAGCAGCCAATCAGCCAGGGATGGCACTGAAGCTTTCTTT	CASSQSARDGTEAFF
TRBV27	18	TRBJ1-4	-	TRBD1	TGTGCCAGCAGTGAGCTAGGGGGACAGGGACCAGGAGGTGAAAAACTGTTTTTT	CASSELGGQGPGGEKLFF
TRBV9	14	TRBJ1-1	-	-	TGTGCCAGCAGCGTAGTTTCTCAGGGGACTGAAGCTTTCTTT	CASSVVSQGTEAFF
TRBV28	14	TRBJ1-1	-	-	TGTGCCAGCAGTATCGACGGGGCAGGTTTTGAAGCTTTCTTT	CASSIDGAGFEAFF
TRBV11-2	15	TRBJ2-2	-	TRBD1	TGTGCCAGCAGCTTCGGCAGGGGGATCGCCGGGGAGCTGTTTTTT	CASSFGRGIAGELFF
TRBV7-9	16	TRBJ1-2	few	-	TGTGCCAGCAGCTTAGCTCCCGAGGTGCCCTTTCATGGCTACACCTTC	CASSLAPEVPFHGYTF
TRBV19	14	TRBJ1-1	-	TRBD1	TGTGCCAGTAGTTCTGACAGGGTAAGGACTGAAGCTTTCTTT	CASSSDRVRTEAFF
TRBV5-1	15	TRBJ1-4	-	-	TGCGCCAGCAGCCCCATGGGGGGTCTTATGGAAAAACTGTTTTTT	CASSPMGGLMEKLFF
TRBV5-3	16	TRBJ2-5	-	TRBD2	TGTGCCAGAAGCCTTGATAGCGGGAGCATGCAAGAGACCCAGTACTTC	CARSLDSGSMQETQYF
TRBV5-4	13	TRBJ1-2	few	-	TGTGCCAGCAGCTTGGGGGACGGCTATGGCTACACCTTC	CASSLGDGYGYTF
TRBV10-3	13	TRBJ1-1	-	-	TGTGCCATCAGCCCAGGACTTTACACTGAAGCTTTCTTT	CAISPGLYTEAFF